This T cell receptor beta chain originates from a study of shared clonotypes between healthy human individuals (TCRdb year 2020). General notes on the study: The cohort included three men and a couple of women between 18 and 49 years of age. Between about 0.85 and 10 billion PBMCs per donor were obtained by leukapheresis. To estimate repertoire size and how much clonotypes are shared between individuals, the study performed deep sequencing of blood TCR repertoires from a few healthy adults. To increase sequencing depth and limit assay-specific biases, different laboratories used diverse techniques to prepare libraries and sequence TCR repertoires. Per donor, three plates each were used for CD4 naive and CD4 memory, two for CD8 naive, and one for CD8 memory.

Using the deep immunoSEQ assay, TCR CDR3 regions were amplified from genomic DNA by multiplex PCR. For each cell subset, the extracted genomic DNA was distributed evenly across all wells of several immunoSEQ 96-well plates, and each plate served as one replicate. For sorted subsets, each replicate PCR was loaded with 200 ng genomic DNA, equivalent to 30,000 to 35,000 T cell genomes. Purified libraries were measured with a Qubit 3.0 fluorometer, size-checked on a Bioanalyzer 2100, and measured again with the KAPA Library Quantification kit. Each immunoSEQ 96-well plate was sequenced on its own single-read 150-cycle Illumina NextSeq 550 flow cell. The authors' analysis ran thus. The immunoSEQ output contained only junctional sequences without quality scores, so filtering could not match that applied to full-length reads. To assign V/J genes and CDR3, sequences were annotated against IMGT germline references using PyIR, a Python wrapper for IgBLAST v1.9. Reads were filtered out if the reads had weak V/J assignments (E-value above 1e-6), no CDR3, stop codons, out-of-frame junctions, or ambiguous translated residues. A V3J clonotype was defined by an identical inferred V gene, J gene, and CDR3 amino acid sequence. Percentage overlap between repertoires was calculated by dividing the number of shared unique clonotypes by the size of the smaller repertoire. Repertoire richness was assessed with RTK rarefaction, the Chao1 estimator, and Recon v2.1 estimates of unobserved clonotypes. Generation probabilities were computed with OLGA for all TCRbeta clonotypes obtained by the gDNA method from several donors. TCRdb obtained this table from immuneACCESS and retained in-frame rearrangements with V and J assigned. These tables miss some clones; where compared with another copy, unresolved V genes account for less than half of the shortfall, and the remainder is unexplained. The D gene and trimming were derived from the DNA, and the V and J assignments and clone size from that table. A total of 2 million or so clones appear in this sample, roughly 95% of them only once. The ten largest clones represent about 1.1% of the sample.

Points the paper makes about the study in general: Sharing across several donors was observed for approximately 5% of naive CD4, around 3.5% of naive CD8, over 2% of memory CD4, and roughly 0.4% of memory CD8 clonotypes. Incomplete sequencing was indicated by rarefaction of sorted-subset datasets, despite the large sequencing depth. Based on pairwise subsampling, the degree of clonotype sharing among donors was expected to be affected by sequencing depth. Naive subsets generally had larger estimated clonotype richness than memory subsets. The genetic and exposure-history diversity represented was limited by the small number of donors. Compared with non-shared clonotypes, the clonotypes found in all four sorted-subset donors had higher generation probabilities. Sampling was limited to blood, and TCR repertoires in tissue likely differ from TCR repertoires in blood.

CD8 naive samples were obtained by positive selection for CCR7 among CD45RO-negative cells, yielding a CD45RA+CCR7+ population from which TemRA cells were excluded. The donors were healthy, HIV-negative adults who had no recently reported acute infections or vaccinations. Every donor was a Caucasian adult living in Nashville, Tennessee, USA. Blood was obtained by leukapheresis, after which PBMCs were separated by Ficoll-Histopaque density gradient centrifugation and cryopreserved in liquid nitrogen vapor phase. Analytical flow cytometry was used to check the purity and quantity of each magnetically sorted T cell population. Genomic DNA was isolated from each sorted fraction and quantified by UV absorbance on a Nanodrop 2000c. Germline trimming amounts to 0 bases on V and 4 bases on J, with 9 as the count of junction bases outside the gene matches. Reading from cysteine to phenylalanine, the CDR3 counts 16 amino acids. Here the CDR3 DNA is all that survives: 48 bases in frame from base 1. As encoded in the germline V gene, CDR1 is SGDLS while CDR2 is YYNGEE.

Concerning this clone itself: It lacks a known antigen. Per-base qualities were not stored, and no clone one base away is much larger.

The rearranged segments are TRBV9 and TRBJ1-2; TRBD1 aligns with 7 central bases. The sequence was obtained from a young man in good health. What was sequenced was naive CD8+ T cells sorted from blood. This specimen's cell subset or site label, interpreted: CD45RA+CCR7+. The CDR3 region has the sequence CASSVDPGQAPYGYTF. The nucleotide sequence reads TGTGCCAGCAGCGTAGACCCCGGACAGGCGCCCTATGGCTACACCTTC. Beyond the CDR3, the reference TRBV9 and TRBJ1-2 genes provide the residues; the full variable domain reads: DSGVTQTPKHLITATGQRVTLRCSPRSGDLSVYWYQQSLDQGLQFLIQYYNGEERAKGNILERFSAQQFPDLHSELNLSSLELGDSALYFCASSVDPGQAPYGYTFGSGTRLTVV.